This T cell receptor (beta chain) was recovered during a study of PD-1 blockade in classical Hodgkin lymphoma. Clones were read by immunoSEQ multiplex PCR, and TCRdb kept only the in-frame ones, dropping some. The sample includes 20,000 to 25,000 clones, 70% to 80% of them seen just once. Time point reported: cycle 4 day 1 (C4D1), after 6 weeks of nivolumab. In every patient, relapse followed autologous stem cell transplantation, while exposure to brentuximab vedotin differed. Patients had relapsed/refractory classical Hodgkin lymphoma with complete response, partial response or progressive disease as best response. From germline, CDR1 is MNHNS and CDR2 SASEGT. This CDR3 comprises 12 residues. V was shortened by 2 bases and J by 5 bases, with 6 bases between the two germline ends.

The chain couples TRBV6-1 to TRBJ1-1; no firm D call. This specimen was peripheral blood mononuclear cells (PBMCs), taken before the fourth cycle of nivolumab. The origin of this receptor is a human donor with classical Hodgkin lymphoma. In nucleotides, the CDR3 is TGTGCCAGCAGTGAAAGGAAAACTGAAGCTTTCTTT. Translated: CASSERKTEAFF.